This T cell receptor (beta chain) was observed in a study of T cells in localized non-small cell lung cancer. Using immunoSEQ multiplex PCR, the repertoire was profiled, and TCRdb retains in-frame clones only, with some absent. The repertoire holds around 9,000 clones, with about 92% as singletons. This clone occurred once. What it binds is unknown. The CDR3 sequence is 17 residues long. Trimming removed 0 bases at V and 0 bases at J, with 13 bases between. CDR1 is SGHTS and CDR2 is YDEGEE in the germline V gene. Study-wide findings and caveats: Adjacent lung held a median around 60 of the top 100 tumor clones. Heterogeneity stays possible, as sequencing covered only one tumor region. Elevated blood T cell density was associated with longer overall survival.

The material sequenced was peripheral blood, taken before any cancer treatment. The TCR comes from a woman between 35 and 70 years old with stage I squamous cell lung carcinoma. The chain couples TRBV5-8 to TRBJ1-3; unclear D gene. Here the CDR3 reads CASSLGTATFSGNTIYF. The CDR3 nucleotides read TGTGCCAGCAGCTTGGGAACAGCAACATTCTCTGGAAACACCATATATTTT.